This T cell receptor beta chain was identified during a study of technical replicates of blood from a few donors. The CDR3 is made up of 16 amino acids. The trim removed 4 bases at V and 3 bases at J, leaving 15 bases unmatched. CDR1 is SQVTM and CDR2 is ANQGSEA in the germline V gene. Method: immunoSEQ multiplex PCR; TCRdb's copy keeps in-frame clones and lacks some. The repertoire holds about 82,000 clones, with approximately 94% as singletons. The origin of this receptor is a human donor in good health. The source material was T cells isolated from PBMCs. The chain couples TRBV29-1 to TRBJ2-7, with 7 bases aligning to TRBD1. DNA for the CDR3: TGCAGCGTTGTCACCGGGGACAGTAAATTCATCTACGAGCAGTACTTC. It yields the protein CSVVTGDSKFIYEQYF.